The next 4 T cell receptor beta chains were all read from a single sample in a study of T-cell memory formation after mild COVID-19. Each CDR3 protein gets one entry after TCRdb re-called the 5' RACE reads with MiXCR. The sample has approximately 400,000 distinct CDR3 sequences; approximately 24% are singletons. Sequenced: PBMCs or a T cell subset sorted from them (not recorded which). The origin of the receptors is an adult woman who had mild COVID-19 (a few samples of this study predate the infection). Cell type and time point are not known.

This clonotype was seen a few times. The V call is TRBV19, the J call TRBJ2-7, with 7 bases aligning to TRBD1. Germline V gives CDR1 LNHDA, CDR2 SQIVND (reference sequence). V lost 4 bases, J lost 0 bases, and 6 bases stayed unmatched. This CDR3 region has 15 residues. The CDR3 protein is CASSNQGGSSYEQYF. For the CDR3, the DNA is TGTGCCAGTAGTAACCAAGGGGGCAGCTCCTACGAGCAGTACTTC.

This clonotype was picked up a small number of times. J is TRBJ2-2 and V is TRBV29-1; D remains ambiguous. This CDR3 contains 13 residues. V was trimmed by 4 bases and J by 0 bases, leaving 6 bases between them. CDR1 is SQVTM and CDR2 is ANQGSEA in the germline V gene. CDR3 bases: TGCAGCGTTGGGTTTGCGAACACCGGGGAGCTGTTTTTT. Amino acids: CSVGFANTGELFF.

This clonotype has just a few counts. The rearrangement links TRBV7-9 to TRBJ2-7; no clear D. The germline V gene encodes CDR1 SEHNR and CDR2 FQNEAQ (reference sequence). CDR3 length equals 12 residues. The V end was cut by 8 bases, the J end by 3 bases, with 11 bases between. The CDR3 here is CASRWESYEQYF. As DNA, the CDR3 is TGTGCCAGCCGGTGGGAAAGCTACGAGCAGTACTTC.

This clonotype was recorded a few times. This chain connects TRBV21-1 to TRBJ2-1; the table's D call TRBD1 went unverified against the DNA. TRBV21-1 is classified as a pseudogene. The CDR3 sequence is 17 residues long. CDR3 bases: TGTGCCAGCAGCGAGGGGGCGGGACTAAGGTTCAACAATGAGCAGTTCTTC. As protein: CASSEGAGLRFNNEQFF.